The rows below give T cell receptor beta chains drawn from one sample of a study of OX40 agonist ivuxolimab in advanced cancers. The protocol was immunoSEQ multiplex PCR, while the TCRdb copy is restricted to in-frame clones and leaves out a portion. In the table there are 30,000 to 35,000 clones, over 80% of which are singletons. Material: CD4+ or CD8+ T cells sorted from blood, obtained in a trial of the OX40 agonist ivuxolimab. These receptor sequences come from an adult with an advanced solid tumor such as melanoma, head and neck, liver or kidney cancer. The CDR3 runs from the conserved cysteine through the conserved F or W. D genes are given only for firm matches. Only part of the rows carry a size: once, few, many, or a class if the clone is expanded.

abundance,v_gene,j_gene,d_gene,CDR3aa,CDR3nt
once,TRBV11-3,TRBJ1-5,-,CASSFSRAHPQHF,TGTGCCAGCAGCTTCTCCAGGGCCCATCCCCAGCATTTT
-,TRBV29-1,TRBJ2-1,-,CSALGQPGSYNEQFF,TGCAGCGCCTTGGGGCAGCCGGGCTCCTACAATGAGCAGTTCTTC
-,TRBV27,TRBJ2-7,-,CASSSWTETYEQYF,TGTGCCAGCTCCTCGTGGACCGAGACCTACGAGCAGTACTTC
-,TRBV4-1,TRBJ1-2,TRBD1,CASSQAQGDYTF,TGCGCCAGCAGCCAAGCACAGGGGGACTACACCTTC
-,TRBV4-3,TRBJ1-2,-,CASSPSRGGDYGYTF,TGCGCCAGCAGCCCAAGTCGAGGGGGAGACTATGGCTACACCTTC
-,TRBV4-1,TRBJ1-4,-,CASSPGRGVEKLFF,TGCGCCAGCAGCCCGGGACGGGGGGTTGAAAAACTGTTTTTT
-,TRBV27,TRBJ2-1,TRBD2,CASSWTSSYNEQFF,TGTGCCAGCAGTTGGACTAGCTCCTACAATGAGCAGTTCTTC
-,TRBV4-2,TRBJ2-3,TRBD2,CASSHRTSGGLEDTQYF,TGTGCCAGCAGCCATCGGACTAGCGGGGGGTTGGAAGATACGCAGTATTTT
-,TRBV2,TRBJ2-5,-,CASFDGRRETQYF,TGTGCCAGCTTTGACGGACGTAGGGAGACCCAGTACTTC
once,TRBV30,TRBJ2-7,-,CAYRAPEQYF,TGTGCATACAGGGCCCCGGAGCAGTACTTC
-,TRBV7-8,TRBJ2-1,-,CASSLGTSRANEQFF,TGTGCCAGCAGCTTAGGTACTAGCAGAGCCAATGAGCAGTTCTTC
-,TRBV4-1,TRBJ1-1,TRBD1,CASSQDGTGYTEAFF,TGCGCCAGCAGCCAAGATGGGACAGGGTACACTGAAGCTTTCTTT
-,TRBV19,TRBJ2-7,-,CASSIRVGVYEQYF,TGTGCCAGTAGTATAAGAGTGGGAGTTTACGAGCAGTACTTC
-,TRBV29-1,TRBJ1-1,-,CSVQGNPGNTEAFF,TGCAGCGTCCAAGGCAATCCGGGGAACACTGAAGCTTTCTTT
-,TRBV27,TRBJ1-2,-,CASSHLDSPYGYTF,TGTGCCAGCAGCCACCTGGACAGTCCCTATGGCTACACCTTC
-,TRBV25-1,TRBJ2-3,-,CASSAGGSSTDTQYF,TGTGCCAGCAGTGCAGGGGGGTCTAGCACAGATACGCAGTATTTT
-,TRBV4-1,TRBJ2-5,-,CASSHSQETQYF,TGCGCCAGCAGCCACTCCCAAGAGACCCAGTACTTC
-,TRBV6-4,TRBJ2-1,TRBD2,CASSEGGGSSEQFF,TGTGCCAGCAGTGAGGGGGGAGGGAGTAGTGAGCAGTTCTTC
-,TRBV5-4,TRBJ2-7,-,CASSSFGMSSYEQYF,TGTGCCAGCAGTTCATTCGGGATGAGCTCCTACGAGCAGTACTTC
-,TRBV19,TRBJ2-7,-,CASSMGGRASEQYF,TGTGCCAGTAGTATGGGCGGAAGGGCATCCGAGCAGTACTTC
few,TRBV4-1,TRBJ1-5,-,CASSQGRAGVESNQPQHF,TGCGCCAGCAGCCAGGGGCGGGCAGGGGTTGAGAGCAATCAGCCCCAGCATTTT
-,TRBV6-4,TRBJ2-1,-,CASSGWAGYEQFF,TGTGCCAGCAGTGGGTGGGCCGGCTATGAGCAGTTCTTC
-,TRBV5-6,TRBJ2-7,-,CASSFASYEQYF,TGTGCCAGCAGCTTTGCCTCCTACGAGCAGTACTTC
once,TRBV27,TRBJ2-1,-,CASSLPLPGYNEQFF,TGTGCCAGCAGTTTACCCCTCCCAGGGTACAATGAGCAGTTCTTC
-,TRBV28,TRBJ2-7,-,CASSFRGYEQYF,TGTGCCAGCAGTTTCAGGGGCTACGAGCAGTACTTC
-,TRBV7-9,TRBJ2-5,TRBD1,CASSHPGQGVRETQYF,TGTGCCAGCAGTCACCCCGGACAGGGCGTCCGGGAGACCCAGTACTTC
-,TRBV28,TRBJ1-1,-,CAIRPQVWGTEAFF,TGTGCCATCCGCCCTCAGGTGTGGGGAACTGAAGCTTTCTTT
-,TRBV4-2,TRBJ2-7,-,CASSPPTSETYYEQYF,TGTGCCAGCAGCCCCCCCACATCGGAGACCTACTACGAGCAGTACTTC
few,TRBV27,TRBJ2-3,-,CASSFLADTQYF,-
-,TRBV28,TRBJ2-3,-,CASSPLDGTQYF,TGTGCCAGCAGTCCCCTGGACGGTACGCAGTATTTT
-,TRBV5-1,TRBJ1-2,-,CASSPKEGGANYGYTF,TGCGCCAGCAGCCCCAAGGAGGGGGGAGCGAACTATGGCTACACCTTC
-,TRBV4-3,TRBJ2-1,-,CASSLVARLAGNYNEQFF,TGCGCCAGCAGCCTGGTGGCGCGGTTGGCGGGGAACTACAATGAGCAGTTCTTC
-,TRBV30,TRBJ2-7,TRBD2,CAWSVSSGINYEQYF,TGTGCCTGGAGTGTATCTAGCGGGATCAACTACGAGCAGTACTTC
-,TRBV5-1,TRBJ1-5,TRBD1,CASSLAGQGSNQPQHF,TGCGCCAGCAGCTTGGCCGGACAGGGGAGCAATCAGCCCCAGCATTTT
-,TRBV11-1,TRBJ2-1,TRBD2,CASSLRLAAPYNEQFF,TGTGCCAGCAGCTTAAGGCTAGCGGCACCCTACAATGAGCAGTTCTTC
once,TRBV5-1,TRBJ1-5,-,CASSQTAGNQPQHF,TGCGCCAGCAGCCAAACGGCGGGCAATCAGCCCCAGCATTTT
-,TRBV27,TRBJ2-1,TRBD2,CASSPSAGSSYNEQFF,TGTGCCAGCAGTCCATCAGCGGGGAGCTCCTACAATGAGCAGTTCTTC
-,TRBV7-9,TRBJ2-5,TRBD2,CASSTSGGVGETQYF,TGTGCCAGCAGCACAAGCGGGGGGGTTGGAGAGACCCAGTACTTC
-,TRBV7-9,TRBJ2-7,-,CASSPPGTYEQYF,TGTGCCAGCAGCCCCCCCGGGACCTACGAGCAGTACTTC
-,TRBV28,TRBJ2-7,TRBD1,CASSPRDRGHREQYF,TGTGCCAGCAGTCCCCGGGACAGGGGGCATCGCGAGCAGTACTTC
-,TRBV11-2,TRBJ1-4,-,CASSLTRGREKLFF,TGTGCCAGCAGCTTAACCCGGGGGAGGGAAAAACTGTTTTTT
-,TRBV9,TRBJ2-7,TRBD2,CASSPSAGGGSYEQYF,TGTGCCAGCAGCCCCTCGGCAGGCGGGGGCTCCTACGAGCAGTACTTC
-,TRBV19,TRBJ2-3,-,CASSSGQGVDTQYF,TGTGCCAGTAGCTCGGGGCAGGGCGTAGATACGCAGTATTTT
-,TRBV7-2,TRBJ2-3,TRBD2,CASSLTSGGFDTQYF,TGTGCCAGCAGCTTGACTAGCGGGGGGTTTGATACGCAGTATTTT
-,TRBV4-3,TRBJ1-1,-,CASSHSYGQPTEAFF,TGCGCCAGCAGCCACTCCTACGGACAGCCAACTGAAGCTTTCTTT
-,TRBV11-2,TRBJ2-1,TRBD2,CASSSLWRESPSGGNEQFF,TGTGCCAGCAGCTCCTTGTGGCGGGAGTCCCCCTCTGGGGGCAATGAGCAGTTCTTC
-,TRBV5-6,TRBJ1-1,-,CASRFLGNTEAFF,TGTGCCAGCAGGTTTCTCGGGAACACTGAAGCTTTCTTT
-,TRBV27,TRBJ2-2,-,CASSLSLAHFEGTGELFF,TGTGCCAGCAGTTTATCTCTCGCTCACTTCGAGGGCACCGGGGAGCTGTTTTTT
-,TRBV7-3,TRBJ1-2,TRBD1,CASSNTGGGSVGGYTF,TGTGCCAGCAGCAACACAGGGGGCGGTTCCGTGGGTGGCTACACCTTC
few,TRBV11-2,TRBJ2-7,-,CASSLRLGYEQYF,TGTGCCAGCAGCTTGCGCCTAGGCTACGAGCAGTACTTC
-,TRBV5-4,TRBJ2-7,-,CASSPTGYEQYF,TGTGCCAGCAGCCCGACAGGCTACGAGCAGTACTTC
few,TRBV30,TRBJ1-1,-,CAWSTVTEAFF,TGTGCCTGGAGTACCGTGACTGAAGCTTTCTTT
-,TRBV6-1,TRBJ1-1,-,CAVPWDGTQGEDAFF,TGTGCCGTACCGTGGGACGGGACACAGGGAGAAGATGCTTTCTTT